Listed below are T cell receptor beta chains from one sample, sequenced in a study of cytomegalovirus exposure and HLA in healthy donors. Produced via immunoSEQ multiplex PCR; TCRdb's table is partial and in-frame only. The table records around 170,000 clones, approximately 84% of them present only once. Input material: PBMCs. The receptors originated from a woman aged 50 to 60 in good health and CMV-seropositive. The CDR3 runs from the conserved cysteine through the conserved F or W. The D gene is left open where the match is weak. Size is stated for part of the rows, as once, few or many counts, or as a class when the clone is expanded.

DNA	CDR3	V	D	J	size
TGTGCCAGCACCCCGCGGGGGCGGGATGGCTACACCTTC	CASTPRGRDGYTF	TRBV6-5	-	TRBJ1-2	-
TGTGCCAGCAGCCCGGCGGGGGGGCTCGCTTTCTTT	CASSPAGGLAFF	TRBV5-6	-	TRBJ1-1	-
TGTGCCAGCAGCGTAGATATCGAGACCCAGTACTTC	CASSVDIETQYF	TRBV9	-	TRBJ2-5	-
TGTGCCAGCAGTCACTCAGGTAGCTCCTACGAGCAGTACTTC	CASSHSGSSYEQYF	TRBV7-6	-	TRBJ2-7	-
TGTGCCAGCAGCAAGGACAGTTCCACTAATGAAAAACTGTTTTTT	CASSKDSSTNEKLFF	TRBV9	-	TRBJ1-4	-
TGTGCCAGCAGTGAATATGGAGGGAACACCGGGGAGCTGTTTTTT	CASSEYGGNTGELFF	TRBV25-1	-	TRBJ2-2	-
TGTGCCAGCAGTTTCTCGGGAGATACGCAGTATTTT	CASSFSGDTQYF	TRBV6-1	-	TRBJ2-3	once
TGTGCCACCAGCAGAGGACAGGGGAATCAGCCCCAGCATTTT	CATSRGQGNQPQHF	TRBV15	TRBD1	TRBJ1-5	once
TGTGCCAGCAGGGGACAGGGGGAAGAGACCCAGTACTTC	CASRGQGEETQYF	TRBV6-5	TRBD1	TRBJ2-5	once
TGTGCCAGCAGCTTGGCCGGCCTGGGACAGGGACATTCACCCCTCCACTTT	CASSLAGLGQGHSPLHF	TRBV5-4	TRBD1	TRBJ1-6	-
TGTGCCAGCAGCTTAGAAACGGGTAATGAAAAACTGTTTTTT	CASSLETGNEKLFF	TRBV7-6	-	TRBJ1-4	-
TGTTCCAGCAGTTACAGGGGAGCAGGTACGCAGTATTTT	CSSSYRGAGTQYF	TRBV7-9	TRBD1	TRBJ2-3	-
TGCGCCAGCAGCCAGACCGGGACTAGGGGGGAGACCCAGTACTTC	CASSQTGTRGETQYF	TRBV5-1	TRBD2	TRBJ2-5	-
TGCGCCAGCAGCCAACTGGCCTTCACTGAAGCTTTCTTT	CASSQLAFTEAFF	TRBV4-1	-	TRBJ1-1	-
TGTGCCAGCAGTCGGACCGGGACAGGTGGCTACGAGCAGTACTTC	CASSRTGTGGYEQYF	TRBV6-6	TRBD1	TRBJ2-7	-
TGTGCCAGCAGCATATTAGCGGGGGGGCGGGGCGGTGAGCAGTTCTTC	CASSILAGGRGGEQFF	TRBV7-9	TRBD2	TRBJ2-1	-
TGTGCCAGCAGCCAGAGGGAGACCGGGGAGCTGTTTTTT	CASSQRETGELFF	TRBV11-3	-	TRBJ2-2	-
TGTGCCAGCAGTGGGGGACAGACGTACCAGCCCCAGCATTTT	CASSGGQTYQPQHF	TRBV25-1	TRBD1	TRBJ1-5	-
TGTGCCAGCAGTTATGGGCAGGGTCACCTCTACGAGCAGTACTTC	CASSYGQGHLYEQYF	TRBV5-1	-	TRBJ2-7	-
TGTGCCAGCAGCCTTTACAGGGGGAGGAACACTGAAGCTTTCTTT	CASSLYRGRNTEAFF	TRBV7-8	TRBD1	TRBJ1-1	-
TGTGCCAGCAGCTCCGGACAGGCCTTCTCTAATGAAAAACTGTTTTTT	CASSSGQAFSNEKLFF	TRBV7-9	TRBD1	TRBJ1-4	-
TGTTCCAGCAGCCCCCCCCAGGGAAACACCATATATTTT	CSSSPPQGNTIYF	TRBV7-9	-	TRBJ1-3	-
TGTGCCAGCGAGGCCGGGGACAGAATCTACAATGAGCAGTTCTTC	CASEAGDRIYNEQFF	TRBV6-1	TRBD1	TRBJ2-1	once
TGCAGCGTGATGACAGGAACTAACACCGGGGAGCTGTTTTTT	CSVMTGTNTGELFF	TRBV29-1	-	TRBJ2-2	-
TGTGCCAGCAGCTTAGTACGGGGGGCTCAAGAGACCCAGTACTTC	CASSLVRGAQETQYF	TRBV7-8	-	TRBJ2-5	few
TGCGCCAGCAGCTTGGGGGGGACAGGGGGCTCCAATGGCTACACCTTC	CASSLGGTGGSNGYTF	TRBV5-1	TRBD1	TRBJ1-2	-
TGTGCCAGCAGCGTAGAGGACAGTCGAAATGAAAAACTGTTTTTT	CASSVEDSRNEKLFF	TRBV9	-	TRBJ1-4	-
TGTGCCAGCAGCCCCCCTAGCGGGGGAAGAAATGAGCAGTTCTTC	CASSPPSGGRNEQFF	TRBV13	TRBD2	TRBJ2-1	-
TGTGCTGCCCTAGGGGACAGGGGGACCTATGGCTACACCTTC	CAALGDRGTYGYTF	TRBV12-5	TRBD1	TRBJ1-2	-
TGTGCCAGCACCAATCGGACAGGGATAGGGGAAAAACTGTTTTTT	CASTNRTGIGEKLFF	TRBV7-3	TRBD1	TRBJ1-4	-
TGTGCCAGCAGTTTAGGGGGCGTACCGGGAGGGGAGCAGTACTTC	CASSLGGVPGGEQYF	TRBV27	TRBD2	TRBJ2-7	once